This TCR beta chain was recovered during a study of shared clonotypes between healthy human individuals. CD45RO-negative, CCR7-selected cells formed the naive CD8 fraction, which excluded terminally differentiated effector memory CD45RA+ cells. Broader study findings: The four-donor shared clonotypes exceeded non-shared clonotypes in generation probability, with non-shared ones scoring lower.

V gave up 6 bases and J gave up 2 bases, with 8 bases separating them. CDR1 SNHLY and CDR2 FYNNEI come from the germline V gene. This CDR3 comprises 12 residues. As concerns this clone: The antigen is undetermined.

Method: immunoSEQ multiplex PCR; TCRdb's copy keeps in-frame clones and lacks some. The sample lists 1.5 million to 2.5 million clones; about 95% were seen once. This chain links TRBV2 with TRBJ2-7, with D possibly being TRBD2 (6 bases). The receptor was derived from a man in his late teens or twenties in good health. Sequencing was carried out using naive CD8+ T cells sorted from blood. CDR3: CASSGSPYEQYF. The DNA for the CDR3 is TGTGCCAGCAGCGGGAGCCCCTACGAGCAGTACTTC. Using reference TRBV2 and TRBJ2-7 for the parts outside the CDR3, the full variable domain is EPEVTQTPSHQVTQMGQEVILRCVPISNHLYFYWYRQILGQKVEFLVSFYNNEISEKSEIFDDQFSVERPDGSNFTLKIRSTKLEDSAMYFCASSGSPYEQYFGPGTRLTVT.